Listed here is a single TCR beta chain. The PCR ran on 60 Vbeta and 13 Jbeta primers. The repertoire was sequenced with immunoSEQ multiplex PCR; TCRdb's copy has only in-frame clones and lacks some. The table lists 130,000 to 150,000 clones, with approximately 0.88% in the top ten. This sample is drawn from a study of cytomegalovirus exposure and HLA in healthy donors. This TCR came from a male donor in good health and CMV-seronegative. Sequenced material: PBMCs.

CDR3 in DNA: TGCGCCAGCAGTGAGACCCCGGACAGGAAAGAAGCTTTCTTT. Translated: CASSETPDRKEAFF. The V and J genes are TRBV10-1 and TRBJ1-1; 7 positions agree with TRBD1. The CDR3 has 14 amino acids. CDR1 is WNHNN and CDR2 is SYGVQD in the germline V gene (reference sequence). Unmatched junction bases numbered 8, after V lost 2 bases and J lost 8 bases.